Listed here is a single T cell receptor (beta chain). Its target is unknown. At one boundary the junction diverges from the germline segment, which might be a read error. This sample stems from a study of T cell repertoires in cytomegalovirus infection. Study summary: Recently identified HLA-C-restricted CMV epitopes were among the peptides used. Study-wide points: The study identified carriers of CMV plus the relevant HLA from cumulative public TCR beta family frequency.

TCRdb recomputed calls from the reads with MiXCR, one row per CDR3 protein. This sample has 900,000 to 950,000 distinct CDR3 sequences, with approximately 33% found just once. This sequence originates from a human donor in good health (CMV status not recorded). Some clones in this sample may be carry-over from other donors' samples. The material sequenced was cultured CD8+ T cells from PBMCs, taken from culture after CMV antigen stimulation.

This CDR3 is CVSSPDTAGNTIYF. The CDR3, as DNA: TGTGTCAGCAGTCCAGACACAGCAGGAAACACCATATATTTT. The chain joins TRBV12-3 or TRBV12-4 to TRBJ1-3; D gene uncertain. The CDR3 covers 14 residues.